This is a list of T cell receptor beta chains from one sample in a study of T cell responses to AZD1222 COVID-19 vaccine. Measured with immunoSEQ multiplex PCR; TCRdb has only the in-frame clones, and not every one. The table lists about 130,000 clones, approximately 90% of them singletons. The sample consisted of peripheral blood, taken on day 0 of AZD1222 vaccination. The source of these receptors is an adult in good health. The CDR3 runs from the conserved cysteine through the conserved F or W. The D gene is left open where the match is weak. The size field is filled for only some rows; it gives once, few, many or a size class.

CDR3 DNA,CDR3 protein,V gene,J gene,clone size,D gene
TGTGCCAGCAGTTTATGGACAGGGCACTATGGCTACACCTTC,CASSLWTGHYGYTF,TRBV28,TRBJ1-2,.,TRBD1
TGTGCCAGCAGTTTAGGGGGGAATGGCTACACCTTC,CASSLGGNGYTF,TRBV27,TRBJ1-2,.,.
TGTGCCAGCAGCTTAATGCAGGCCTCCTTCTATGGCTACACCTTC,CASSLMQASFYGYTF,TRBV11-2,TRBJ1-2,few,.
TGTGCCAGCAGCGCGACTAGCGCGGGTCCGCAGTATTTT,CASSATSAGPQYF,TRBV9,TRBJ2-3,.,TRBD2
TGTGCCAGCAGTGAAGGCCGACAGGGCGTTACGCAGTATTTT,CASSEGRQGVTQYF,TRBV2,TRBJ2-3,.,TRBD1
TGCGCCAGCAGCCGAACGGGACAGGGTTTGGCGCCCGGGGAGCTGTTTTTT,CASSRTGQGLAPGELFF,TRBV4-1,TRBJ2-2,.,TRBD1
TGTGCCTGGAGTGGAGCGGGGGTGGGCAATCAGCCCCAGCATTTT,CAWSGAGVGNQPQHF,TRBV30,TRBJ1-5,.,.
TGCGCCAGCAGCAGCCCGGGACAGAGTAATGAAAAACTGTTTTTT,CASSSPGQSNEKLFF,TRBV4-1,TRBJ1-4,.,TRBD1
TGTGCCAGCAGGATTACTAGCGGGAGGGGAGATACGCAGTATTTT,CASRITSGRGDTQYF,TRBV27,TRBJ2-3,.,TRBD2
TGTGCCAGCAGCCAAACCAAAGCCGGAAACACCATATATTTT,CASSQTKAGNTIYF,TRBV11-1,TRBJ1-3,.,.
TGTGCCAGCAGCCACGGCGGGAGTCTAACCTACAATGAGCAGTTCTTC,CASSHGGSLTYNEQFF,TRBV16,TRBJ2-1,.,TRBD2
TGTGCCACCAGGAAAAAAGAGACCCAGTACTTC,CATRKKETQYF,TRBV24-1,TRBJ2-5,few,.
TGCAGCGTTGGTACAGGGGGAAGCTACGAGCAGTACTTC,CSVGTGGSYEQYF,TRBV29-1,TRBJ2-7,.,TRBD1
TGTGCCAGCTCACCGTCCCAGGGGAACTATGGCTACACCTTC,CASSPSQGNYGYTF,TRBV18,TRBJ1-2,.,.
TGTGCCAGCAGCAAGGGTAACAGGGGAGAGACTAGCAATCAGCCCCAGCATTTT,CASSKGNRGETSNQPQHF,TRBV21-1,TRBJ1-5,.,.
TGTGCCAGCAGTAAAAGAGATACGCAGTATTTT,CASSKRDTQYF,TRBV27,TRBJ2-3,.,.
TGTGCCAGCAGGCGCGACAGGGTTGAAAGGCCCCAGCATTTT,CASRRDRVERPQHF,TRBV6-5,TRBJ1-5,.,TRBD1
TGTGCCAGCAGTTTCCAGGGGGGGCAGCCCCAGCATTTT,CASSFQGGQPQHF,TRBV27,TRBJ1-5,.,TRBD1
TGTGCCAGCAGCCGACTAGCGGGTTTCAACAATGAGCAGTTCTTC,CASSRLAGFNNEQFF,TRBV3-1/TRBV3-2,TRBJ2-1,.,TRBD2
TGTGCCAGCAGTTCAGGGAGGTATGGCTACACCTTC,CASSSGRYGYTF,TRBV6-2/TRBV6-3,TRBJ1-2,.,.
TGCGCCAGCAGCTCCCGCGCCGCCGGGGGGAACACTGAAGCTTTCTTT,CASSSRAAGGNTEAFF,TRBV5-1,TRBJ1-1,.,.
TGTGCCACCAGCGGGGCTAACTATGGCTACACCTTC,CATSGANYGYTF,TRBV15,TRBJ1-2,once,.
TGTGCCAGCAGCAAGAAGGGGACAGCCCAGGGGACTGAAGCTTTCTTT,CASSKKGTAQGTEAFF,TRBV13,TRBJ1-1,.,TRBD1
TGTGCCAGCACCTCACAGGGGTTCACCGGGGAGCTGTTTTTT,CASTSQGFTGELFF,TRBV2,TRBJ2-2,.,TRBD1
TGTGCCAGCAGCCCCGGACAGAACCCCTACGAGCAGTACTTC,CASSPGQNPYEQYF,TRBV6-2/TRBV6-3,TRBJ2-7,.,.
TGCGCCAGCAGCTTGAACGTATTCTCTGGAAACACCATATATTTT,CASSLNVFSGNTIYF,TRBV5-1,TRBJ1-3,.,.
TGTGCCAGCAGTTTAAGGGCAGTAATGGGCACTGAAGCTTTCTTT,CASSLRAVMGTEAFF,TRBV28,TRBJ1-1,.,.
TGTGCCAGCAGTCCTCGGGGGAGCAGTTACACCGGGGAGCTGTTTTTT,CASSPRGSSYTGELFF,TRBV6-6,TRBJ2-2,.,.
TGTGCCAGTAGTATGGTCACAGTTACAAACACCGGGGAGCTGTTTTTT,CASSMVTVTNTGELFF,TRBV19,TRBJ2-2,.,.
TGCGCCAGCAGCCAGGATTCGGGACAGGCTTACACCGGGGAGCTGTTTTTT,CASSQDSGQAYTGELFF,TRBV4-1,TRBJ2-2,.,TRBD1
TGTGCCAGTAGTCTTGTTGGTAGGGAAGCTTTCTTT,CASSLVGREAFF,TRBV19,TRBJ1-1,.,.
TGTGCCAGCAGCCGAACAGGGGCATACGAGCAGTACTTC,CASSRTGAYEQYF,TRBV7-9,TRBJ2-7,few,TRBD1
TGTGCCAGCAGTAGGGGGCATGAGAACACTGAAGCTTTCTTT,CASSRGHENTEAFF,TRBV2,TRBJ1-1,.,TRBD1
TGTGCCAGCAGAGCTCAGCAAACCAACACTGAAGCTTTCTTT,CASRAQQTNTEAFF,TRBV6-9,TRBJ1-1,.,.
TGTGCCAGCAGCCGAGACGGTCGCTCTGGAAACACCATATATTTT,CASSRDGRSGNTIYF,TRBV7-8,TRBJ1-3,.,.
TGTGCCAGTAGTAGGGAGGGGGGATATGGCTACACCTTC,CASSREGGYGYTF,TRBV19,TRBJ1-2,.,.
TGTGCCAGCAGCCTGGACAGGGGTTTCTCACCCCTCCACTTT,CASSLDRGFSPLHF,TRBV3-1/TRBV3-2,TRBJ1-6,.,TRBD1
TGTGCCAGCAGCTTCGGCGGGAACACTGAAGCTTTCTTT,CASSFGGNTEAFF,TRBV11-3,TRBJ1-1,.,.
TGTGCCAGTAGTATTGGCCAACCCGATTATCAGCCCCAGCATTTT,CASSIGQPDYQPQHF,TRBV19,TRBJ1-5,.,.
TGTGCCAGCAGCTACCAGTTGGGGTCAGGATACAATGAGCAGTTCTTC,CASSYQLGSGYNEQFF,TRBV7-2,TRBJ2-1,.,.
TGTGCCAGCAGGCCCATGAAGGTGGGTGGGTACGAGCAGTACTTC,CASRPMKVGGYEQYF,TRBV28,TRBJ2-7,.,.
TGCGCCAGCAGCTTGGGTAGCGGGAGAGGGGAGACCCAGTACTTC,CASSLGSGRGETQYF,TRBV5-1,TRBJ2-5,.,TRBD2
TGTGCCAGTAGCTTCTCCCTCGGCCCGGGAAACATTCAGTACTTC,CASSFSLGPGNIQYF,TRBV19,TRBJ2-4,.,.
TGTGCCAGCAGCTTAGCCTTGGGCCAGGGGGCTGATACGCAGTATTTT,CASSLALGQGADTQYF,TRBV7-9,TRBJ2-3,.,TRBD1
TGTGCCAGCAGCCCCATAGGGGGGGGCAAAAACACCATATATTTT,CASSPIGGGKNTIYF,TRBV28,TRBJ1-3,.,.
TGCGCCAGCAGGAGAGGACAGCTGAAAGAGACCCAGTACTTC,CASRRGQLKETQYF,TRBV10-2,TRBJ2-5,.,.
TGTGCCAGCACCAGACAGGGCAGAAACACCATATATTTT,CASTRQGRNTIYF,TRBV6-5,TRBJ1-3,.,TRBD1